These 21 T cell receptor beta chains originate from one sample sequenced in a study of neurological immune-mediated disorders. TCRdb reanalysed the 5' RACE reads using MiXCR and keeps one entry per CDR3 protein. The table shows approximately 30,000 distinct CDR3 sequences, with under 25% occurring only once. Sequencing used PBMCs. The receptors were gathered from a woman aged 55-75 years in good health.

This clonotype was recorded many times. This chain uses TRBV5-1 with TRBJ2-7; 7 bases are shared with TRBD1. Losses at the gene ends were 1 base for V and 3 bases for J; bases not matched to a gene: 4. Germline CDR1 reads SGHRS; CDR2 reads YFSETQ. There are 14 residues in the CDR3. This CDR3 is CASSLYAGGYEQYF. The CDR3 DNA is TGCGCCAGCAGCTTGTACGCAGGGGGCTACGAGCAGTACTTC.

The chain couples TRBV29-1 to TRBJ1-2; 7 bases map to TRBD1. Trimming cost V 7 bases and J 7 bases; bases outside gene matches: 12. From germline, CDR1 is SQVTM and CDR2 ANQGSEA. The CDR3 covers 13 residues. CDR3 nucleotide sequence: TGCAGCGCCGGTCGAGACAGGGAATCTGGCTACACCTTC. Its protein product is CSAGRDRESGYTF.

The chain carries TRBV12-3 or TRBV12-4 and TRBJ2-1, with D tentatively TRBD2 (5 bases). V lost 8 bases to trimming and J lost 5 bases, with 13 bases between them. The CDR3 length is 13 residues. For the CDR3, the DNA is TGTGCCAGCCAAACTAGTAACGACAATGAGCAGTTCTTC. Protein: CASQTSNDNEQFF.

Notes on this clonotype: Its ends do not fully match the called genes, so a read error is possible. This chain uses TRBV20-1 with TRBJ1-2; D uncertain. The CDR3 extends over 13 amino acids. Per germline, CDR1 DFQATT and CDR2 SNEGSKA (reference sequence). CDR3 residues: CSARNHSFYGYTF. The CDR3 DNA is TGCAGTGCTAGAAACCACAGCTTTTATGGCTACACATTC.

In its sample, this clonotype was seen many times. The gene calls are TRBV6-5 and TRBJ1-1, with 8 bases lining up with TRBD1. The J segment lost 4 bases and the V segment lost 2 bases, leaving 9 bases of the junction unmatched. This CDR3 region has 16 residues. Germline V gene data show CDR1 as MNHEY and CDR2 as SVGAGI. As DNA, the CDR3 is TGTGCCAGCAGTTACGGGACTACAGGGGGAACCACTGAAGCTTTCTTT. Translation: CASSYGTTGGTTEAFF.

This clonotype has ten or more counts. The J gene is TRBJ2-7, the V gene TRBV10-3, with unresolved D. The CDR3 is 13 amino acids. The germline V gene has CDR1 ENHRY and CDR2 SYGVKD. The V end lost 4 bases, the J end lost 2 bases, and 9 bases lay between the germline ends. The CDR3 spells CAISGGDTYEQYF. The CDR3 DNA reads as TGTGCCATCAGTGGAGGAGACACCTACGAGCAGTACTTC.

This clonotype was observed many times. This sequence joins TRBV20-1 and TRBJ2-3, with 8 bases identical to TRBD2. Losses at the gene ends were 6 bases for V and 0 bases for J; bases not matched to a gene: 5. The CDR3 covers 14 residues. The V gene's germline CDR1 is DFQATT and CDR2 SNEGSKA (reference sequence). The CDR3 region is CSAPGGGSTDTQYF. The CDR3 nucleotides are TGCAGTGCCCCGGGGGGGGGCAGCACAGATACGCAGTATTTT.

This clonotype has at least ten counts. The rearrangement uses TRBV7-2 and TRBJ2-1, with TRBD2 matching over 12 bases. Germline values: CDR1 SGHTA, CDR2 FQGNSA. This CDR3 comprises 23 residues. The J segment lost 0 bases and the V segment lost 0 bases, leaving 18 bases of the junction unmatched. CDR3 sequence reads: CASSLAGQRGASGRARSYNEQFF. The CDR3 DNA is TGTGCCAGCAGCTTAGCGGGACAGCGGGGGGCTAGCGGGAGGGCCCGCTCCTACAATGAGCAGTTCTTC.

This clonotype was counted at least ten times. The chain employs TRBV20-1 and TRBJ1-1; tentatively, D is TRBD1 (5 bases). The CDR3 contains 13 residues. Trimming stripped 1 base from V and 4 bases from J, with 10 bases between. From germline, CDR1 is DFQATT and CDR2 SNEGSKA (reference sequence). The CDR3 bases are TGCAGTGCTAGAGGAGACAGAAGCACTGAAGCTTTCTTT. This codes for CSARGDRSTEAFF.

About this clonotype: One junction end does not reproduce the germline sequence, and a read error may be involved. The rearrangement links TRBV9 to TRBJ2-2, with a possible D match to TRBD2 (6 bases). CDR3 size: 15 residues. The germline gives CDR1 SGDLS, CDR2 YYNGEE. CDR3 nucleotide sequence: TGTGCCAGCATCATTAGCGGAATGAACACCGGTGAGCTGTTTTTT. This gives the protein CASIISGMNTGELFF.

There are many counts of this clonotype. CDR3 residues: CASSVGGGVSGNTIYF. The CDR3 coding sequence is TGTGCCAGCAGCGTAGGAGGGGGAGTCTCTGGAAACACCATATATTTT. This chain joins TRBV9 and TRBJ1-3; D is perhaps TRBD1 (6 bases). The V gene's germline CDR1 is SGDLS and CDR2 YYNGEE. CDR3 length: 16 amino acids. V was cut by 0 bases and J by 0 bases, with 10 bases left in between.

The CDR3 DNA is TGCGCCAGCAGCCCCGGGGACACCGGGGAGCTGTTTTTT. This encodes CASSPGDTGELFF. The chain uses TRBV5-1 and TRBJ2-2; perhaps TRBD2 as D (5 bases). The CDR3 sequence is 13 residues long. CDR1 is SGHRS, CDR2 YFSETQ, per germline. V was clipped by 4 bases and J by 3 bases, with 7 bases between them.

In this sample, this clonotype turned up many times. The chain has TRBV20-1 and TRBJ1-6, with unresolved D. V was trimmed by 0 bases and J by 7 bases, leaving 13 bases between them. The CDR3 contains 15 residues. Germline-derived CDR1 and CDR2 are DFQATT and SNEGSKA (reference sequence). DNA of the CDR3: TGCAGTGCTAGAGATCAACGGACGGAGAATTCACCCCTCCACTTT. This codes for CSARDQRTENSPLHF.

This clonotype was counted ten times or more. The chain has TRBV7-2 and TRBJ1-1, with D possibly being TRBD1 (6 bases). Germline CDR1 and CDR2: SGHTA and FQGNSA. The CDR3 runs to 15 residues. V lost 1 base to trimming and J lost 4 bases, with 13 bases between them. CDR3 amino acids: CASSLGGGWGTEAFF. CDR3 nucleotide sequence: TGTGCCAGCAGCTTAGGGGGGGGCTGGGGCACTGAAGCTTTCTTT. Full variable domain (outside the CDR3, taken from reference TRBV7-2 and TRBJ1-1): GAGVSQSPSNKVTEKGKDVELRCDPISGHTALYWYRQSLGQGLEFLIYFQGNSAPDKSGLPSDRFSAERTGGSVSTLTIQRTQQEDSAVYLCASSLGGGWGTEAFFGQGTRLTVV.

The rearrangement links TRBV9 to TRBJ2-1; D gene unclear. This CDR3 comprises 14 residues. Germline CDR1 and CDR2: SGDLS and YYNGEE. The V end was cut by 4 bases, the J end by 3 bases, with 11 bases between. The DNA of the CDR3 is TGTGCCAGCAGCCCTGACACAGACTACAATGAGCAGTTCTTC. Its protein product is CASSPDTDYNEQFF.

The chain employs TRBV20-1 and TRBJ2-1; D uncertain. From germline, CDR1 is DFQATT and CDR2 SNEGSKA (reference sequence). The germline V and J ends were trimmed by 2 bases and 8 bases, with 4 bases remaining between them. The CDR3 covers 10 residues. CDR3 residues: CSARSDEQFF. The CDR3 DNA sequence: TGCAGTGCTAGATCCGATGAGCAGTTCTTC.

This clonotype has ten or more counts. The CDR3 is CASSGLGNGTARAGYTF. The DNA of the CDR3 is TGTGCCAGCAGCGGACTCGGAAACGGGACCGCACGGGCTGGCTACACCTTC. This chain connects TRBV5-6 to TRBJ1-2; TRBD1 is a possible D gene (5 bases). The CDR3 contains 17 residues. Germline V lookup: CDR1 SGHDT, CDR2 YYEEEE. Trimming cost V 4 bases and J 7 bases, with 26 bases left between them.

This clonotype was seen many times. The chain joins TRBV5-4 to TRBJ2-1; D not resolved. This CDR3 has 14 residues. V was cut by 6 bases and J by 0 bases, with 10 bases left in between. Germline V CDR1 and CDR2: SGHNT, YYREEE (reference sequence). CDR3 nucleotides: TGTGCCAGCACCCTCTATGGCTCCTACAATGAGCAGTTCTTC. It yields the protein CASTLYGSYNEQFF.

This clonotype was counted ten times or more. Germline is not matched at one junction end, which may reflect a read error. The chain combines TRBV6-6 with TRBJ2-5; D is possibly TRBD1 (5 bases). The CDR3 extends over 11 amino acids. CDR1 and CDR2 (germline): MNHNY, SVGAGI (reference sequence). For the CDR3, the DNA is TGTGCCAGCAGGAGAGGTGGCAGGGTAGGGTTC. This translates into CASRRGGRVGF.

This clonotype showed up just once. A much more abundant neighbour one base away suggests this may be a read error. The CDR3 DNA is TGTGCCAACAGTTACCACAGGGGTTTGTACGAGCAGTACTTC. This translates into CANSYHRGLYEQYF. The chain has TRBV6-2 or TRBV6-3 and TRBJ2-7, with TRBD1 matching 7 bases. Germline CDR1 reads MNHEY; CDR2 reads SVGEGT. This CDR3 has 14 amino acids.

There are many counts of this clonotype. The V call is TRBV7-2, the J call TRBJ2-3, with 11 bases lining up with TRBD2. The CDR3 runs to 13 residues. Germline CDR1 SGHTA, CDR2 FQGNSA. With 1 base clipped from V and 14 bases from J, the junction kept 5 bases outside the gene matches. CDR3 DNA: TGTGCCAGCAGCTTAGAATTAGCGGGAGGGAGGTATTTT. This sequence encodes CASSLELAGGRYF.